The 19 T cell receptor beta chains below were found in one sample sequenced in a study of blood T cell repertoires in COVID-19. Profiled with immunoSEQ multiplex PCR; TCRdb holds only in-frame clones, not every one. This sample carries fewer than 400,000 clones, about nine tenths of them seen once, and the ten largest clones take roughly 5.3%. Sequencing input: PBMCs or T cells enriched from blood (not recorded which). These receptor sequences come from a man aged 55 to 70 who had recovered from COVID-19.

In DNA, the CDR3 is TGCAGCGTTGGGGGGGGAACAGAGACGAACACTGAAGCTTTCTTT. It specifies CSVGGGTETNTEAFF. This chain uses TRBV29-1 with TRBJ1-1, with D possibly matching TRBD1 (5 bases). The V gene lost 4 bases and the J gene lost 1 base, with 16 bases spanning the gap. CDR1 is SQVTM and CDR2 is ANQGSEA in the germline V gene. The CDR3 totals 15 residues.

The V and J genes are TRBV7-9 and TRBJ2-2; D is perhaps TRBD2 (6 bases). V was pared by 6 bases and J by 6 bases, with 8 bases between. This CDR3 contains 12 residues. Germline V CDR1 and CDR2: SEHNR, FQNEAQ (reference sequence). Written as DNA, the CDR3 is TGTGCCAGCAGTCTAGCGTCCGGGGAGCTGTTTTTT. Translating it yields CASSLASGELFF.

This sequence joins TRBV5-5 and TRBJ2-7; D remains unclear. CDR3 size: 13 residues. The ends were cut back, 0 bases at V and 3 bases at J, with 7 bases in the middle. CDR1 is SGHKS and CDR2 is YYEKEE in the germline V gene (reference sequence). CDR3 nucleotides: TGTGCCAGCAGCTTGGGCAGTTACTACGAGCAGTACTTC. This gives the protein CASSLGSYYEQYF.

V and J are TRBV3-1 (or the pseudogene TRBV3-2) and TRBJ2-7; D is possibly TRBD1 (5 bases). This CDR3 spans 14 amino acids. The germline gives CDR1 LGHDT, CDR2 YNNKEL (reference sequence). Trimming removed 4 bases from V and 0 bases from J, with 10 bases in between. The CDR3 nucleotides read TGTGCCAGCAGCCGGACACGGAGCTCCTACGAGCAGTACTTC. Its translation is CASSRTRSSYEQYF.

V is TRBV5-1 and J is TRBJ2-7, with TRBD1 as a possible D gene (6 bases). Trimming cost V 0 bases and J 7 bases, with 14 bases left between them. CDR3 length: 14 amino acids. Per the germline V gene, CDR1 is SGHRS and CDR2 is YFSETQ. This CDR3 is CASSLGAGATEQYF. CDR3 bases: TGCGCCAGCAGCTTGGGGGCAGGGGCTACGGAGCAGTACTTC.

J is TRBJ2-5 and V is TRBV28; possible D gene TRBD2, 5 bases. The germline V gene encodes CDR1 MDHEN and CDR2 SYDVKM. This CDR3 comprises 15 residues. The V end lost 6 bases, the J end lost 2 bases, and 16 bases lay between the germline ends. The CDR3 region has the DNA TGTGCCAGCAGCCTCGGACCGAGCGGACAAGAGACCCAGTACTTC. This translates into CASSLGPSGQETQYF. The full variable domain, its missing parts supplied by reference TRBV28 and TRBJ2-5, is DVKVTQSSRYLVKRTGEKVFLECVQDMDHENMFWYRQDPGLGLRLIYFSYDVKMKEKGDIPEGYSVSREKKERFSLILESASTNQTSMYLCASSLGPSGQETQYFGPGTRLLVL.

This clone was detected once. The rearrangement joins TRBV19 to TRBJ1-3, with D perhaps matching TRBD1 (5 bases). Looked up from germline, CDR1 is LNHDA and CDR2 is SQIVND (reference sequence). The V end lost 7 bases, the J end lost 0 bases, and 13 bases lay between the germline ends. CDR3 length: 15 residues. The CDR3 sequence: CASKPQASSGNTIYF. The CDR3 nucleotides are TGTGCCAGTAAACCACAGGCAAGCTCTGGAAACACCATATATTTT.

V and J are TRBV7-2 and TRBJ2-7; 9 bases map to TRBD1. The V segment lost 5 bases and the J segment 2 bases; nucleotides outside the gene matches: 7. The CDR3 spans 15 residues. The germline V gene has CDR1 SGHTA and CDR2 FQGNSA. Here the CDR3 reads CASSTTGGGTYEQYF. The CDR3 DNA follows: TGTGCCAGCAGCACGACAGGGGGAGGAACCTACGAGCAGTACTTC. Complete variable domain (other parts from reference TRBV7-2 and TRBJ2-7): GAGVSQSPSNKVTEKGKDVELRCDPISGHTALYWYRQSLGQGLEFLIYFQGNSAPDKSGLPSDRFSAERTGGSVSTLTIQRTQQEDSAVYLCASSTTGGGTYEQYFGPGTRLTVT.

The CDR3: CASSLAIRRGTGRPGYTF. The CDR3 DNA sequence: TGCGCCAGCAGCTTGGCCATTCGACGAGGGACAGGGCGTCCTGGCTACACCTTC. V and J are TRBV5-1 and TRBJ1-2; 9 bases map to TRBD1. This CDR3 has 18 amino acids. V was clipped by 0 bases and J by 7 bases; unmatched bases: 16. In germline, CDR1 is SGHRS, CDR2 YFSETQ.

CDR3 coding DNA: TGTGCCACCAGTGCATTAAGGCGGGCAGCGGGGGAGCTGTTTTTT. It encodes CATSALRRAAGELFF. The chain links TRBV24-1 to TRBJ2-2; D might be TRBD2 (5 bases). The CDR3 runs to 15 residues. Trimming pared 5 bases from V and 8 bases from J, leaving 17 bases between. Germline-derived CDR1 and CDR2 are KGHDR and SFDVKD.

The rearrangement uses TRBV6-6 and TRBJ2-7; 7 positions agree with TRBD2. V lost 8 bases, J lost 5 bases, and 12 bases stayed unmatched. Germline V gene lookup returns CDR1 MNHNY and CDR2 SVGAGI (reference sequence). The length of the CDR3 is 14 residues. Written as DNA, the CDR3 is TGTGCCAGCCCTGAAATCGACGGGGGGAACGAGCAGTACTTC. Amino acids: CASPEIDGGNEQYF.

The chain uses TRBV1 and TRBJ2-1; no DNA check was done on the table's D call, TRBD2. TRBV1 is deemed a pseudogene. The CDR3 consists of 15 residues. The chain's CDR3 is CTSSQDCLGRYEQFF. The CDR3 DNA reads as TGCACCAGCAGCCAAGACTGTCTAGGTCGTTATGAGCAGTTCTTC.

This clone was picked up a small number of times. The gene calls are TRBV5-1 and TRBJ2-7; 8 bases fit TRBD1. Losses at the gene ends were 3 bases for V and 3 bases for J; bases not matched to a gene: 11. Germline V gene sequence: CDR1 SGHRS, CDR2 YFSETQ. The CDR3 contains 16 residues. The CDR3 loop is CASSWTDRAKGYEQYF. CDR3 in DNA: TGCGCCAGCAGCTGGACGGACAGGGCCAAAGGCTACGAGCAGTACTTC.

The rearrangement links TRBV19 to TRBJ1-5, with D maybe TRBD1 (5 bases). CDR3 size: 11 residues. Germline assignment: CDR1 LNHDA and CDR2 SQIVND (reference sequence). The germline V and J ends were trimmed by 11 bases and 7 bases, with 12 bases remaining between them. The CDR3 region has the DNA TGTGCCTCGGGGGTCGGCCAGCCCCAGCATTTT. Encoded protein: CASGVGQPQHF.

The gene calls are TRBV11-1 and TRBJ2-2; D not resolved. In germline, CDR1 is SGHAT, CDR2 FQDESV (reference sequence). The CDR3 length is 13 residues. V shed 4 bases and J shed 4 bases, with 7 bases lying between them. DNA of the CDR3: TGTGCCAGCAGCTATAGGAGCACCGGGGAGCTGTTTTTT. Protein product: CASSYRSTGELFF.

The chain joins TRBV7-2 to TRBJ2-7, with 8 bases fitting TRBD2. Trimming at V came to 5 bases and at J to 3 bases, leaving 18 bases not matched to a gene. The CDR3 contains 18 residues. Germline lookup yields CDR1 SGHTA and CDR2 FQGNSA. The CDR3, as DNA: TGTGCCAGCAGCCGCACGATACAAGCGGGAGTTTTCAACTACGAGCAGTACTTC. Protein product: CASSRTIQAGVFNYEQYF.

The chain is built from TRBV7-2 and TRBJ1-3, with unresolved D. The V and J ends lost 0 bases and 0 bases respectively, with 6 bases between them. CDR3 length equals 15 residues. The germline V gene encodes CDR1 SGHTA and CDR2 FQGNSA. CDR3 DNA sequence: TGTGCCAGCAGCTTAGCTCGAGACTCTGGAAACACCATATATTTT. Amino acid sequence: CASSLARDSGNTIYF.

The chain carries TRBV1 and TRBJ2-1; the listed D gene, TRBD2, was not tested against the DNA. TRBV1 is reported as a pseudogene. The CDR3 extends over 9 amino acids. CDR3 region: CTSSQVFLF. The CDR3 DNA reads TGCACCAGCAGCCAAGTATTTCTCTTC.

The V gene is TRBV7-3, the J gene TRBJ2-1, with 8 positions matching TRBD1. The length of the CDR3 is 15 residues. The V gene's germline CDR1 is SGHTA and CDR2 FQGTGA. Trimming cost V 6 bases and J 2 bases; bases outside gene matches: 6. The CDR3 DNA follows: TGTGCCAGCAGTTATCAGGGGGCCACCTACAATGAGCAGTTCTTC. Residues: CASSYQGATYNEQFF.